This T cell receptor (beta chain) originates from a study of spatial heterogeneity in lung cancer. Study at large: PBMC collected at follow-up were sequenced when available, a median of roughly 24 months after resection.

The time point was: blood at routine non-recurrence follow-up after resection. This clonotype was counted many times. TCRdb analysed the 5' RACE reads with MiXCR anew, one entry per CDR3 protein. The sample yields over 40,000 distinct CDR3 sequences, about 10% seen once. The CDR3 consists of 14 residues. V was pared by 6 bases and J by 4 bases, with 9 bases of the junction left unmatched. Germline V gives CDR1 MNHEY, CDR2 SVGAGI. Source: PBMCs, taken at follow-up. The V and J genes are TRBV6-5 and TRBJ2-7; 7 bases are a match to TRBD1. This sequence was found in a male donor with early-stage non-small cell lung cancer. CDR3 sequence reads: CASSLNRGGYEQYF. CDR3 bases: TGTGCCAGCAGCCTCAACAGGGGCGGGTACGAGCAGTACTTC.